The entry below describes one T cell receptor beta chain. The entirety of the isolated RNA underwent reverse transcription, so expressed TCRB transcripts were sequenced. TCRdb keeps only in-frame clones here, not all; method: immunoSEQ multiplex PCR. The sample has hundreds of thousands of clones, approximately 12% seen once. This sample is part of a study of beta chain features in type 1 diabetes. Populations obtained by sorting all exceeded 98% purity. This sequence originates from a young man in good health. Sequencing input: naive CD4+ T cells from blood.

The CDR3 is CASSLTVGGYTF. As DNA, the CDR3 is TGTGCCAGCAGCTTGACAGTAGGTGGCTACACCTTC. This rearrangement joins TRBV5-4 to TRBJ1-2; D gene uncertain. The CDR3 is made up of 12 amino acids. V dropped 1 base and J dropped 7 bases, with 8 bases sitting between them. Germline V gives CDR1 SGHNT, CDR2 YYREEE (reference sequence).